The rows below give T cell receptor beta chains drawn from one sample of a study of shared clonotypes between healthy human individuals. TCRdb's table, derived via immunoSEQ multiplex PCR, lists solely in-frame clones and lacks some. This table holds more than 2 million clones, just over 90% found once. Sequencing was done on a sample of naive CD8+ T cells from PBMCs. The receptors here all came from a man between 18 and 29 years old in good health. Some clones in this sample may be carry-over from other donors' samples. Each CDR3 is given with its conserved first and last residue. The order of the fields is D gene, J gene, V gene, clone size, CDR3 protein, CDR3 DNA. The D gene is left open where the match is weak. Size values are once, few and many counts, or a class for expanded clones, and some rows have none.

>NA|TRBJ1-1|TRBV19|NA
CASRQGITEAFF
TGTGCCAGTAGGCAGGGGATTACTGAAGCTTTCTTT
>NA|TRBJ2-2|TRBV7-9|NA
CASSLRTGTAGELFF
TGTGCCAGCAGCTTACGAACAGGGACGGCCGGGGAGCTGTTTTTT
>NA|TRBJ2-7|TRBV6-1|NA
CASSEYRRTYEQYF
TGTGCCAGCAGTGAATACAGGAGAACCTACGAGCAGTACTTC
>TRBD2|TRBJ2-4|TRBV4-1|NA
CASSLRLAGQNIQYF
TGCGCCAGCAGCCTGAGACTAGCGGGACAAAACATTCAGTACTTC
>TRBD2|TRBJ2-1|TRBV10-3|NA
CAISEERGRSHEQFF
TGTGCCATCAGTGAGGAGCGGGGCCGGTCCCATGAGCAGTTCTTC
>NA|TRBJ2-1|TRBV12-5|NA
CASGLVVAGRDVFSLPGEQFF
TGTGCTAGTGGTTTGGTAGTCGCGGGGCGGGACGTTTTTTCGCTGCCTGGTGAGCAGTTCTTC
>NA|TRBJ2-3|TRBV13|NA
CASSNPDTQYF
TGTGCCAGCAGCAATCCGGATACGCAGTATTTT
>TRBD1|TRBJ1-1|TRBV23-1|NA
CASSQSCQGAREAFF
TGCGCCAGCAGTCAATCTTGTCAGGGGGCGCGTGAAGCTTTCTTT
>NA|TRBJ1-1|TRBV5-1|NA
CASSLVGQGPSTEAFF
TGCGCCAGCAGCTTGGTTGGGCAGGGACCCAGCACTGAAGCTTTCTTT
>NA|TRBJ2-5|TRBV7-9|NA
CASTHEETQYF
TGTGCCAGCACCCATGAAGAGACCCAGTACTTC
>TRBD2|TRBJ2-1|TRBV27|NA
CASSFGGGGNEQFF
TGTGCCAGCAGTTTTGGTGGGGGGGGGAATGAGCAGTTCTTC
>TRBD2|TRBJ2-2|TRBV19|once
CASSILSGKGTGELFF
TGTGCCAGTAGTATTCTTAGCGGGAAGGGCACCGGGGAGCTGTTTTTT
>NA|TRBJ1-2|TRBV10-3|NA
CAISESRHQEANYGYTF
TGTGCCATCAGTGAATCTCGCCACCAGGAAGCTAACTATGGCTACACCTTC
>TRBD1|TRBJ2-6|TRBV2|NA
CASNGQGPGANVLTF
TGTGCCAGCAACGGACAGGGGCCTGGGGCCAACGTCCTGACTTTC
>NA|TRBJ1-3|TRBV10-3|NA
CATRGTLGNTIYF
TGTGCCACAAGAGGGACTCTCGGAAACACCATATATTTT
>NA|TRBJ2-5|TRBV28|NA
CASSLSALRSEETQYF
TGTGCCAGCAGTTTATCGGCACTCCGCAGCGAGGAGACCCAGTACTTC
>NA|TRBJ2-7|TRBV6-1|NA
CASRMGHLTYEQYF
TGTGCCAGCAGGATGGGACACCTAACCTACGAGCAGTACTTC
>TRBD1|TRBJ2-7|TRBV28|NA
CASSPEQGASSYEQYF
TGTGCCAGCAGCCCCGAACAGGGGGCATCATCCTACGAGCAGTACTTC
>TRBD1|TRBJ1-1|TRBV11-2|NA
CASRIGQGEAFF
TGTGCCAGCAGGATCGGACAGGGGGAAGCTTTCTTT
>NA|TRBJ2-2|TRBV2|NA
CASTSRTNTGELFF
TGTGCCAGCACGTCTCGGACGAACACCGGGGAGCTGTTTTTT
>TRBD1|TRBJ2-7|TRBV9|NA
CASSVRDRGIYEQYF
TGTGCCAGCAGCGTACGGGACAGGGGAATCTACGAGCAGTACTTC
>NA|TRBJ2-5|TRBV28|NA
CASSPEQWQETQYF
TGTGCCAGCAGTCCCGAACAGTGGCAAGAGACCCAGTACTTC
>NA|TRBJ2-7|TRBV28|NA
CASSLVLSYEQYF
TGTGCCAGCAGTTTAGTACTTTCCTACGAGCAGTACTTC
>NA|TRBJ1-5|TRBV6-1|NA
CASSEFQRGQPQHF
TGTGCCAGCAGTGAATTTCAGAGGGGTCAGCCCCAGCATTTT
>NA|TRBJ2-1|TRBV7-9|NA
CASSFASYGNEQFF
TGTGCCAGCAGCTTCGCCTCTTACGGCAATGAGCAGTTCTTC
>NA|TRBJ2-7|TRBV27|NA
CASSQSSYEQYF
TGTGCCAGCAGCCAAAGCTCCTACGAGCAGTACTTC
>NA|TRBJ1-1|TRBV29-1|few
CSAVNTEAFF
TGCAGCGCGGTGAACACTGAAGCTTTCTTT
>NA|TRBJ2-7|TRBV9|NA
CASSVGRGPYEQYF
TGTGCCAGCAGCGTAGGGCGAGGCCCTTACGAGCAGTACTTC
>NA|TRBJ1-2|TRBV29-1|once
CSVDRGNYGYTF
TGCAGCGTTGATCGGGGGAACTATGGCTACACCTTC
>NA|TRBJ2-7|TRBV7-6|NA
CASSLARAYEQYF
TGTGCCAGCAGCTTAGCGCGGGCCTACGAGCAGTACTTC
>TRBD2|TRBJ2-7|TRBV4-1|NA
CASSQVTSGIYEQYF
TGCGCCAGCAGCCAAGTAACTAGCGGGATTTACGAGCAGTACTTC
>NA|TRBJ2-6|TRBV27|NA
CASSLSKTSGANVLTF
TGTGCCAGCAGTTTATCGAAAACCTCTGGGGCCAACGTCCTGACTTTC
>NA|TRBJ1-1|TRBV27|NA
CASHGILLDTEAFF
TGTGCCAGCCACGGGATCCTTTTGGACACTGAAGCTTTCTTT
>NA|TRBJ2-3|TRBV9|NA
CASSPDTDTQYF
TGTGCCAGCAGCCCAGACACAGATACGCAGTATTTT
>NA|TRBJ1-4|TRBV6-5|NA
CASSYSGGYEKLFF
TGTGCCAGCAGTTACTCGGGGGGCTATGAAAAACTGTTTTTT
>NA|TRBJ1-2|TRBV4-1|NA
CASSHRQGDTGYTF
TGCGCCAGCAGCCACCGCCAGGGAGACACTGGCTACACCTTC
>NA|TRBJ1-1|TRBV25-1|NA
CASSLGTEAFF
TGTGCCAGCAGTCTCGGTACTGAAGCTTTCTTT
>NA|TRBJ1-1|TRBV7-3|NA
CASSLKAGVNTEAFF
TGTGCCAGCAGCTTAAAGGCAGGAGTGAACACTGAAGCTTTCTTT
>NA|TRBJ2-7|TRBV29-1|NA
CSVVLGYEQYF
TGCAGCGTTGTACTGGGATACGAGCAGTACTTC
>NA|TRBJ2-7|TRBV6-6|NA
CASSHGPVGPPYEQYF
TGTGCCAGCAGCCACGGACCCGTTGGCCCCCCATACGAGCAGTACTTC
>TRBD1|TRBJ2-7|TRBV4-2|once
CASSQDQGAESYEQYF
TGTGCCAGCAGCCAAGATCAGGGGGCCGAGTCCTACGAGCAGTACTTC
>NA|TRBJ2-7|TRBV11-2|NA
CASSFSRGELGYEQYF
TGTGCCAGCAGCTTTTCTCGGGGTGAGCTTGGTTACGAGCAGTACTTC
>NA|TRBJ2-1|TRBV11-2|NA
CASTKVGEGRGLFF
TGTGCCAGCACCAAGGTCGGGGAGGGCAGGGGGCTATTCTTC
>NA|TRBJ2-5|TRBV10-1|NA
CASSELEGGKETQYF
TGCGCCAGCAGTGAATTAGAAGGTGGTAAAGAGACCCAGTACTTC
>TRBD1|TRBJ1-4|TRBV25-1|NA
CASAWGQGVEKLFF
TGTGCCAGCGCCTGGGGTCAGGGGGTTGAAAAACTGTTTTTT
>TRBD2|TRBJ2-2|TRBV10-3|NA
CAISSGTSPNTGELFF
TGTGCCATCAGCTCCGGGACTAGTCCTAACACCGGGGAGCTGTTTTTT
>NA|TRBJ1-1|TRBV6-1|once
CASSAYKNTEAFF
TGTGCCAGCAGTGCTTACAAGAACACTGAAGCTTTCTTT
>TRBD2|TRBJ2-2|TRBV11-2|NA
CASRRLAGVHTGELFF
TGTGCCAGCAGAAGACTAGCGGGAGTGCACACCGGGGAGCTGTTTTTT
>NA|TRBJ2-1|TRBV9|NA
CASSVAGTDSYNEQFF
TGTGCCAGCAGCGTAGCTGGGACGGACTCCTACAATGAGCAGTTCTTC